These 29 T cell receptor beta chains were sequenced from one sample in a study of blood T cell repertoires in COVID-19. Using immunoSEQ multiplex PCR, the repertoire was profiled, and TCRdb retains in-frame clones only, with some absent. This sample yields 100,000 to 150,000 clones, of which about four fifths are seen a single time; 10% to 15% belongs to the top ten. Sequenced material: peripheral blood. The receptors were gathered from a man in his 60s with acute or convalescent COVID-19.

CDR3 DNA sequence: TGCGCCAGCAGCTTGGACACCTCTTCGGGGCCCCAGCATTTT. Protein sequence: CASSLDTSSGPQHF. The genes are TRBV5-1 and TRBJ1-5, with D hard to call. V lost 0 bases and J 9 bases, leaving 13 bases between the germline ends. Germline-derived CDR1 and CDR2 are SGHRS and YFSETQ. The CDR3 consists of 14 residues.

This chain uses TRBV5-4 with TRBJ2-7, with a weak D call TRBD1 (5 bases). Germline V lookup: CDR1 SGHNT, CDR2 YYREEE (reference sequence). CDR3 size: 14 residues. V was shortened by 4 bases and J by 0 bases, with 11 bases between the two germline ends. CDR3 sequence reads: CASSETVHSYEQYF. The CDR3 DNA follows: TGTGCCAGCAGCGAGACAGTACACTCCTACGAGCAGTACTTC.

This rearrangement joins TRBV30 to TRBJ1-1; TRBD1 might be the D (5 bases). V was pared by 0 bases and J by 1 base, with 15 bases between. The germline gives CDR1 GTSNPN, CDR2 SVGIG (reference sequence). The CDR3 extends over 16 amino acids. The DNA for the CDR3 is TGTGCCTGGAGTGTAGGGGTCGGGGGGACGAACACTGAAGCTTTCTTT. Its protein is CAWSVGVGGTNTEAFF.

The chain couples TRBV7-9 to TRBJ1-5; 7 nucleotides line up with TRBD1. V dropped 5 bases and J dropped 7; count of bases not matched to a gene: 11. CDR1 SEHNR and CDR2 FQNEAQ come from the germline V gene (reference sequence). The CDR3 consists of 15 residues. The CDR3 sequence: CASSPGQAATQPQHF. The CDR3, as DNA: TGTGCCAGCAGCCCCGGACAGGCGGCGACCCAGCCCCAGCATTTT.

The CDR3 region has the DNA TGTGCCAGCAGCTTAGTTTCCAGGAGGGAATCTGAAGCTTTCTTT. It encodes CASSLVSRRESEAFF. The chain links TRBV7-9 to TRBJ1-1; D is unclear. V dropped 1 base and J dropped 6 bases, with 15 bases sitting between them. The CDR3 runs to 15 residues. Germline V gene sequence: CDR1 SEHNR, CDR2 FQNEAQ (reference sequence).

This clone was observed at least ten times. V is TRBV7-9 and J is TRBJ2-7; TRBD2 matches at 9 bases. CDR3 length equals 17 residues. V lost 5 bases, J lost 0 bases, and 11 bases stayed unmatched. Germline V gene lookup returns CDR1 SEHNR and CDR2 FQNEAQ (reference sequence). The CDR3 loop is CASSLGLAATSSYEQYF. The CDR3 region has the DNA TGTGCCAGCAGCCTGGGACTAGCCGCCACGAGCTCCTACGAGCAGTACTTC. The full variable domain, rest sourced from reference TRBV7-9 and TRBJ2-7, is DTGVSQNPRHKITKRGQNVTFRCDPISEHNRLYWYRQTLGQGPEFLTYFQNEAQLEKSRLLSDRFSAERPKGSFSTLEIQRTEQGDSAMYLCASSLGLAATSSYEQYFGPGTRLTVT.

The rearrangement uses TRBV25-1 and TRBJ2-5, with 11 bases that match TRBD2. This CDR3 has 16 amino acids. After removal of 4 bases from V and 2 bases from J, the junction contained 6 bases not matched to a gene. CDR1 and CDR2 (germline): MGHDK, SYGVNS. CDR3 amino acids: CASSVRTSGSQETQYF. CDR3 in DNA: TGTGCCAGCAGTGTGCGGACTAGCGGGTCACAAGAGACCCAGTACTTC. The full variable domain, completed using reference TRBV25-1 and TRBJ2-5, is EADIYQTPRYLVIGTGKKITLECSQTMGHDKMYWYQQDPGMELHLIHYSYGVNSTEKGDLSSESTVSRIRTEHFPLTLESARPSHTSQYLCASSVRTSGSQETQYFGPGTRLLVL.

This sequence joins TRBV27 and TRBJ2-7; D may be TRBD2 (5 bases). The V and J ends lost 5 bases and 6 bases respectively, with 20 bases between them. This CDR3 has 15 residues. CDR1 and CDR2 from the germline V gene are MNHEY and SMNVEV (reference sequence). CDR3 nucleotide sequence: TGTGCCAGCAGTGTGAGAATGACGGCGGGCTCCGAGCAGTACTTC. It yields the protein CASSVRMTAGSEQYF.

V gene TRBV19 combines with J gene TRBJ2-1; 8 nucleotides match TRBD2. CDR1 and CDR2 from the germline V gene are LNHDA and SQIVND (reference sequence). V dropped 0 bases and J dropped 10; count of bases not matched to a gene: 2. This CDR3 is built from 13 residues. CDR3 in DNA: TGTGCCAGTAGTATAGATCGGGGGGGCGAGCAGTTCTTC. Its translation is CASSIDRGGEQFF.

The table lists this clone with a few counts. The chain joins TRBV5-1 to TRBJ1-1; D gene unclear. Germline values: CDR1 SGHRS, CDR2 YFSETQ. This CDR3 contains 12 residues. V lost 5 bases to trimming and J lost 0 bases, with 5 bases between them. The CDR3 coding sequence is TGCGCCAGCAGGGAGGTGAACACTGAAGCTTTCTTT. It encodes CASREVNTEAFF.

The J gene is TRBJ2-5, the V gene TRBV5-1; weak D call: TRBD1 (6 bases). Trimming left V 1 base short and J 5 bases short, with 12 bases between. The CDR3 consists of 14 residues. CDR1 and CDR2 (germline): SGHRS, YFSETQ. The CDR3, as DNA: TGCGCCAGCAGCTTGAGGGCAGGGGTCGAGACCCAGTACTTC. Residues: CASSLRAGVETQYF.

CDR3 sequence reads: CATSDPRSGSNNEQYF. CDR3 nucleotides: TGTGCCACCAGTGATCCCCGTAGCGGGAGTAACAACGAGCAGTACTTC. The chain uses TRBV24-1 and TRBJ2-7, with 9 nucleotides matching TRBD2. V lost 3 bases and J lost 5; bases outside the gene matches: 10. CDR1 and CDR2 from the germline V gene are KGHDR and SFDVKD. The CDR3 contains 16 residues.

This clone was recorded only once. The gene calls are TRBV2 and TRBJ2-2; TRBD2 might be the D (5 bases). The CDR3 totals 14 residues. V was clipped by 3 bases and J by 6 bases, with 11 bases between them. Germline CDR1 SNHLY, CDR2 FYNNEI. CDR3 DNA: TGTGCCAGCAGTGAGTGGCTAGCCGCCGGGGAGCTGTTTTTT. This codes for CASSEWLAAGELFF.

The chain carries TRBV24-1 and TRBJ1-2; 7 positions match TRBD1. The junction had 0 bases not matched to a gene; V was cut back by 1 base and J by 8 bases. This CDR3 has 12 residues. Germline values: CDR1 KGHDR, CDR2 SFDVKD. CDR3 DNA sequence: TGTGCCACCAGTGATTTCAGGGGGGGCTACACCTTC. Its translation: CATSDFRGGYTF.

The CDR3 protein is CSVVSRTPGQETQYF. In nucleotides, the CDR3 is TGCAGCGTTGTTAGCCGAACTCCCGGGCAAGAGACCCAGTACTTC. V usage is TRBV29-1 and J usage is TRBJ2-5, with D unresolved. The germline V and J ends were trimmed by 4 bases and 2 bases, with 17 bases remaining between them. Germline CDR1 and CDR2: SQVTM and ANQGSEA. This CDR3 spans 15 amino acids.

The DNA of the CDR3 is TGCGCCAGCAGTGAGTCGATGGGGGGGAGCACTGAAGCTTTCTTT. Residues: CASSESMGGSTEAFF. V gene TRBV10-2 combines with J gene TRBJ1-1, with D possibly matching TRBD1 (5 bases). The germline gives CDR1 WSHSY, CDR2 SAAADI. Trimming shortened V by 0 bases and J by 4 bases, and 12 bases separated the two germline ends. This CDR3 has 15 amino acids.

The V and J genes are TRBV27 and TRBJ2-1, with D perhaps TRBD2 (5 bases). This CDR3 contains 14 residues. Germline V gives CDR1 MNHEY, CDR2 SMNVEV (reference sequence). V lost 5 bases, J lost 6 bases, and 14 bases lay in between. The CDR3: CASSRKAEGNEQFF. The CDR3 DNA reads as TGTGCCAGCAGTCGAAAGGCCGAGGGCAATGAGCAGTTCTTC.

In this sample, this clone turned up many times. The gene calls are TRBV5-4 and TRBJ2-3; weak D call: TRBD1 (6 bases). Trimming took off 1 base at V and 1 base at J, with 10 bases between the two ends. CDR1 SGHNT and CDR2 YYREEE come from the germline V gene (reference sequence). This CDR3 spans 15 amino acids. CDR3 sequence: CASSLIAGGTDTQYF. Here the CDR3 DNA reads TGTGCCAGCAGCTTGATAGCAGGGGGCACAGATACGCAGTATTTT.

The chain uses TRBV28 and TRBJ1-2, with TRBD1 identical over 7 bases. Looked up from germline, CDR1 is MDHEN and CDR2 is SYDVKM. CDR3 length: 13 amino acids. V trimming: 10 bases; J trimming: 5 bases; junction bases outside the gene matches: 10. CDR3 DNA sequence: TGTGCCACACTAGACAGGGTTGGATATGGCTACACCTTC. It specifies CATLDRVGYGYTF.

V and J are TRBV9 and TRBJ2-2, with D maybe TRBD2 (5 bases). Trimming took off 1 base at V and 6 bases at J, with 19 bases between the two ends. The CDR3 runs 17 residues. Germline loops: CDR1 SGDLS, CDR2 YYNGEE. Here the CDR3 DNA reads TGTGCCAGCAGCGTACTCATTGGCGGGTTCACACCCGGGGAGCTGTTTTTT. Translated: CASSVLIGGFTPGELFF.

The chain carries TRBV12-3 or TRBV12-4 and TRBJ2-5; D ambiguous. Trimming pared 1 base from V and 3 bases from J, leaving 6 bases between. This CDR3 comprises 13 residues. This CDR3 reads CASSLGQKETQYF. CDR3 coding DNA: TGTGCCAGCAGTTTAGGCCAGAAAGAGACCCAGTACTTC.

This clone was recorded once. This rearrangement joins TRBV13 to TRBJ2-1; D gene uncertain. The germline V and J ends were trimmed by 4 bases and 6 bases, with 7 bases remaining between them. This CDR3 is 12 amino acids long. From germline, CDR1 is PRHDT and CDR2 FYEKMQ (reference sequence). The CDR3 is CASSSRSNEQFF. The CDR3 DNA is TGTGCCAGCAGCTCCCGGAGCAATGAGCAGTTCTTC.

The V gene is TRBV24-1, the J gene TRBJ2-3; 8 bases line up with TRBD1. Germline CDR1 is KGHDR and CDR2 is SFDVKD. The CDR3 is made up of 16 amino acids. Losses at the gene ends were 1 base for V and 2 bases for J; bases not matched to a gene: 4. This CDR3 is CATSDFGTGLTDTQYF. CDR3 nucleotides: TGTGCCACCAGTGATTTTGGGACAGGACTCACAGATACGCAGTATTTT.

The rearrangement joins TRBV7-8 to TRBJ1-3; D may be TRBD1 (5 bases). Trimming cost V 5 bases and J 8 bases, with 13 bases left between them. The CDR3 is 13 amino acids. CDR1 and CDR2 (germline): SGHVS, FQNEAQ. CDR3 sequence (DNA): TGTGCCAGCAGCGTCAGGGATTCGGACACCATATATTTT. It translates to CASSVRDSDTIYF.

The rearrangement links TRBV4-2 to TRBJ1-4; D might be TRBD1 (6 bases). Germline assignment: CDR1 LGHNA and CDR2 YNFKEQ. The V end was cut by 2 bases, the J end by 8 bases, with 12 bases between. The CDR3 runs 14 residues. This CDR3 reads CASSQTGRVEKLFF. DNA of the CDR3: TGTGCCAGCAGCCAAACAGGGAGGGTAGAAAAACTGTTTTTT.

V is TRBV6-2 or TRBV6-3 and J is TRBJ1-2, with D tentatively TRBD1 (6 bases). From germline, CDR1 is MNHEY and CDR2 SVGEGT. Trimming took off 0 bases at V and 2 bases at J, with 16 bases between the two ends. This CDR3 has 17 amino acids. CDR3 DNA sequence: TGTGCCAGCAGTTACTCAGGGCGGGGGGCGCGGAACTATGGCTACACCTTC. Translation: CASSYSGRGARNYGYTF.

In DNA form, the CDR3 reads TGCGCCAGCAGCCAGGCGGGGGGCGTCTATGGCTACACCTTC. Protein sequence: CASSQAGGVYGYTF. The chain couples TRBV5-1 to TRBJ1-2; D might be TRBD1 (6 bases). The CDR3 contains 14 residues. Deletions cut 4 bases from V and 4 bases from J, with 14 bases between. Germline loops: CDR1 SGHRS, CDR2 YFSETQ. The complete variable domain, with remaining parts taken from reference TRBV5-1 and TRBJ1-2, reads KAGVTQTPRYLIKTRGQQVTLSCSPISGHRSVSWYQQTPGQGLQFLFEYFSETQRNKGNFPGRFSGRQFSNSRSEMNVSTLELGDSALYLCASSQAGGVYGYTFGSGTRLTVV.

CDR3 residues: CASSLGTGNQPQHF. In nucleotides, the CDR3 is TGTGCCAGCAGCCTTGGGACAGGGAATCAGCCCCAGCATTTT. This chain joins TRBV7-3 and TRBJ1-5, with 9 bases that match TRBD1. CDR3 size: 14 residues. V shed 5 bases and J 4 bases; nucleotides not matched to a gene: 3. The germline V gene encodes CDR1 SGHTA and CDR2 FQGTGA.

The chain has TRBV24-1 and TRBJ1-5, with 7 bases lining up with TRBD1. Losses at the gene ends were 11 bases for V and 0 bases for J; bases not matched to a gene: 9. The CDR3 totals 15 residues. The germline V gene encodes CDR1 KGHDR and CDR2 SFDVKD. This chain's CDR3 is CAILTGTDSNQPQHF. In DNA form, the CDR3 reads TGTGCCATATTAACCGGGACAGATAGCAATCAGCCCCAGCATTTT.